The TCR beta chain described here comes from a study of T cells in Graves' hyperthyroidism and ophthalmopathy. General observations from the study: Most expanded thyroid clonotypes above 0.001 recurred in blood. Median prediction lead before ophthalmopathy onset was about 6.5 months with the model.

The germline V gene encodes CDR1 SGHVS and CDR2 FQNEAQ. The CDR3 covers 17 residues. The V and J ends lost 5 bases and 6 bases, in that order; junction bases with no gene match: 17. Comments on this clonotype: Its cognate antigen is unknown. A much larger clone differs from this one at a single base, so this may be a read error.

RNA transcripts yielded amplified TCR beta CDR3 regions. During a first-round RT-PCR of the TCR CDR3, the HTBI primer set was used. Each CDR3 protein is one row after TCRdb ran MiXCR on the multiplex PCR reads. The table includes 500,000 or so distinct CDR3 sequences, roughly 17% detected once. The chain uses TRBV7-8 and TRBJ2-3; 7 bases are a match to TRBD2. The material sequenced was blood. The receptor was derived from a woman aged 18-29 years with Graves' ophthalmopathy. The CDR3 bases are TGTGCCAGCAGCGCGCTCCGACTAGCTGGGGCGGGGGATACGCAGTATTTT. This encodes CASSALRLAGAGDTQYF. The full variable domain, rest sourced from reference TRBV7-8 and TRBJ2-3, is GAGVSQSPRYKVAKRGQDVALRCDPISGHVSLFWYQQALGQGPEFLTYFQNEAQLDKSGLPSDRFFAERPEGSVSTLKIQRTQQEDSAVYLCASSALRLAGAGDTQYFGPGTRLTVL.